Shown below are 17 T cell receptor beta chains from a single sample sequenced in a study of CD8 T cells in ankylosing spondylitis. Study-wide points: Characteristic, it appeared, of ankylosing spondylitis blood was a TCR beta motif of eight or nine highly homologous variants.

Their antigen targets remain unknown. Using its own MiXCR run on the 5' RACE reads, TCRdb lists one record per CDR3 protein. Of about 540,000 distinct CDR3 sequences in the sample, roughly 12% were seen once. Material: blood, either unsorted or a sorted T cell fraction (not recorded which). The receptors here all came from a male donor with ankylosing spondylitis.

The chain joins TRBV5-1 to TRBJ2-1; D uncertain. This CDR3 region has 15 residues. Germline-derived CDR1 and CDR2 are SGHRS and YFSETQ. Trimming pared 0 bases from V and 9 bases from J, leaving 16 bases between. The CDR3 sequence: CASSLDLGSWGEQFF. The CDR3 nucleotides read TGCGCCAGCAGCTTGGATTTGGGTTCCTGGGGTGAGCAGTTCTTC.

The chain joins TRBV7-9 to TRBJ2-3, with D perhaps TRBD1 or TRBD2 (7 bases each). Per the germline V gene, CDR1 is SEHNR and CDR2 is FQNEAQ (reference sequence). Trimming pared 5 bases from V and 11 bases from J, leaving 14 bases between. The CDR3 runs 12 residues. CDR3 loop: CASSPPRGGQYF. CDR3 nucleotides: TGTGCCAGCAGCCCACCCAGGGGGGGGCAGTATTTT.

The chain employs TRBV15 and TRBJ1-6, with a tentative D call TRBD1 (5 bases). Trimming took 2 bases from V and 9 from J, leaving 14 bases between them. Germline lookup yields CDR1 LNHNV and CDR2 YYDKDF (reference sequence). The CDR3 has 15 residues. CDR3 sequence: CATSRKTVDGSPLHF. In DNA, the CDR3 is TGTGCCACCAGCAGAAAGACAGTGGATGGTTCACCCCTCCACTTT.

This clonotype was observed a handful of times. The J gene is TRBJ2-5, the V gene TRBV11-2; D could derive from TRBD1 or TRBD2 (5 bases each). In germline, CDR1 is SGHAT, CDR2 FQNNGV. CDR3 size: 15 residues. V lost 5 bases to trimming and J lost 1 base, with 14 bases between them. CDR3 sequence: CASSPGTLAQETQYF. CDR3 nucleotide sequence: TGTGCCAGCAGCCCCGGGACCTTGGCCCAAGAGACCCAGTACTTC.

CDR3 nucleotides: TGTGCCAGCAGCGCCCAGGGACTAGCGGGAACCTACGAGCAGTACTTC. It translates to CASSAQGLAGTYEQYF. V gene TRBV9 combines with J gene TRBJ2-7; 13 bases fit TRBD2. In germline, CDR1 is SGDLS, CDR2 YYNGEE. The CDR3 spans 16 residues. With 3 bases clipped from V and 2 bases from J, the junction kept 5 bases outside the gene matches.

The gene calls are TRBV10-2 and TRBJ2-1; 10 bases fit TRBD2. With V trimmed by 10 bases and J by 7 bases, 16 bases remained unmatched. The CDR3 extends over 16 amino acids. Germline values: CDR1 WSHSY, CDR2 SAAADI. The CDR3 loop reads CATKGYLSGRGNEQFF. For the CDR3, the DNA is TGCGCCACCAAGGGGTATCTCAGCGGGAGGGGAAATGAGCAGTTCTTC.

This clonotype has at least ten counts. This rearrangement joins TRBV2 to TRBJ2-1; 10 bases map to TRBD2. The trim removed 2 bases at V and 0 bases at J, leaving 4 bases unmatched. The length of the CDR3 is 17 residues. Germline-derived CDR1 and CDR2 are SNHLY and FYNNEI. The CDR3 nucleotides are TGTGCCAGCAGTGAATTGGCTAGCGGGAGCTCCTACAATGAGCAGTTCTTC. This codes for CASSELASGSSYNEQFF.

This clonotype was counted only a few times. The chain recombines TRBV19 with TRBJ1-5; 8 bases are shared with TRBD1. V trimming: 9 bases; J trimming: 4 bases; junction bases outside the gene matches: 14. This CDR3 has 16 residues. Per germline, CDR1 LNHDA and CDR2 SQIVND (reference sequence). CDR3 residues: CASRPPRQGSNQPQHF. CDR3 DNA sequence: TGTGCCAGCCGCCCCCCGCGACAGGGGAGTAATCAGCCCCAGCATTTT.

The CDR3, as DNA: TGTGCCAGCAGCTTAGTCGCCGGGACTTCTCACTACGAGCAGTACTTC. Protein product: CASSLVAGTSHYEQYF. This chain links TRBV7-2 with TRBJ2-7; tentatively, D is TRBD2 (6 bases). V dropped 1 base and J dropped 3 bases, with 16 bases sitting between them. Germline CDR1 reads SGHTA; CDR2 reads FQGNSA. The CDR3 is 16 amino acids.

The genes are TRBV24-1 and TRBJ2-1; tentative D call: TRBD1 (6 bases). Germline CDR1 is KGHDR and CDR2 is SFDVKD. CDR3 length equals 15 residues. V was trimmed by 0 bases and J by 7 bases, leaving 12 bases between them. The CDR3, as DNA: TGTGCCACCAGTGATTTGGGACAGAAGTGGAATGAGCAGTTCTTC. Its translation is CATSDLGQKWNEQFF.

The table lists this clonotype with many counts. One junction end does not reproduce the germline sequence, and a read error may be involved. This chain uses TRBV5-1 with TRBJ1-2; unclear D gene. This CDR3 spans 13 amino acids. In germline, CDR1 is SGHRS, CDR2 YFSETQ. CDR3 region: CASSLTENYGYTF. The CDR3 coding sequence is TGTGCCAGCAGCTTGACCGAGAACTATGGCTACACCTTC.

This clonotype was seen ten or more times. The chain couples TRBV11-2 to TRBJ1-6; TRBD1 is a possible D gene (6 bases). V dropped 3 bases and J dropped 0 bases, with 9 bases sitting between them. Per the germline V gene, CDR1 is SGHAT and CDR2 is FQNNGV. This CDR3 is 16 amino acids long. CDR3 protein: CASSFQGSSYNSPLHF. As DNA, the CDR3 is TGTGCCAGCAGCTTCCAGGGGAGCTCCTATAATTCACCCCTCCACTTT. Based on the CDR3 plus reference TRBV11-2 and TRBJ1-6, the full variable domain is EAGVAQSPRYKIIEKRQSVAFWCNPISGHATLYWYQQILGQGPKLLIQFQNNGVVDDSQLPKDRFSAERLKGVDSTLKIQPAKLEDSAVYLCASSFQGSSYNSPLHFGNGTRLTVT.

V gene TRBV15 combines with J gene TRBJ2-3; the match to TRBD2 covers 11 bases. The length of the CDR3 is 18 residues. CDR1 and CDR2 (germline): LNHNV, YYDKDF (reference sequence). The V segment lost 8 bases and the J segment 2 bases; nucleotides outside the gene matches: 15. CDR3 in DNA: TGTGCCACCTCCACTAGCGGGAGCCGGGGGGGAAACACAGATACGCAGTATTTT. The encoded protein is CATSTSGSRGGNTDTQYF.

A few counts support this clonotype. The chain joins TRBV7-8 to TRBJ2-2; no reliable D call. This CDR3 spans 13 amino acids. With 8 bases removed from V and 7 bases from J, the gap between germline ends came to 14 bases. Germline loops: CDR1 SGHVS, CDR2 FQNEAQ. The CDR3 DNA reads as TGTGCCAGCTTCCTTCCTGGGGTCGGGGAGCTGTTTTTT. Residues: CASFLPGVGELFF.

This clonotype was recorded many times. The chain couples TRBV20-1 to TRBJ2-2, with no clear D. The germline CDR1 and CDR2 sequences are DFQATT and SNEGSKA (reference sequence). The CDR3 length is 13 residues. Trimming removed 5 bases at V and 2 bases at J, with 9 bases between. The CDR3 DNA sequence: TGCAGTGCTCCCCGCCCCAACACCGGGGAGCTGTTTTTT. Residues: CSAPRPNTGELFF.

This clonotype was seen a handful of times. This chain joins TRBV3-1 and TRBJ2-1, with TRBD2 matching 11 bases. The CDR3 loop spans 15 amino acids. After removal of 4 bases from V and 6 bases from J, the junction contained 5 bases not matched to a gene. From germline, CDR1 is LGHDT and CDR2 YNNKEL (reference sequence). CDR3 loop: CASSLLAGGGNEQFF. CDR3 DNA sequence: TGTGCCAGCAGCCTTCTAGCGGGAGGCGGCAATGAGCAGTTCTTC.

The chain links TRBV2 to TRBJ1-1; D unclear. Per germline, CDR1 SNHLY and CDR2 FYNNEI. The V and J ends lost 5 bases and 3 bases respectively, with 10 bases between them. The CDR3 is 13 amino acids. The CDR3 nucleotides are TGTGCCAGCAGTTTAGACACGGACACTGAAGCTTTCTTT. Amino acids: CASSLDTDTEAFF.